These T cell receptor beta chains were read from a single sample in a study of T-cell reconstitution after alpha-beta-depleted transplantation in children. In TCRdb, the PCR reads were re-called with MiXCR into one record per CDR3 protein. The sample shows about 240,000 distinct CDR3 sequences, around 25% of them seen only once. The sequencing used PBMCs, collected before TCRalphabeta/CD19-depleted stem cell transplant. Receptors originate from a girl aged 2-10 years with Fanconi anemia, due to receive a stem cell transplant. Both conserved end residues are part of each CDR3. A D gene is named only where the DNA matches it firmly. Clone size is stated in some rows and not others, as once, few, many or a class when expanded.

j_call clone_size v_call d_call cdr3_nt cdr3_aa
TRBJ2-1 . TRBV6-2/TRBV6-3 . TGTGCCAGCAGTTACGTAGCCTCCCGACTTCTTGAATACAATGAGCAGTTCTTC CASSYVASRLLEYNEQFF
TRBJ2-3 . TRBV11-2 . TGTGCCAGCAGCTTAGTTACGCCCCTAGCAGATACGCAGTATTTT CASSLVTPLADTQYF
TRBJ2-5 . TRBV28 . . CASSSSDRGLETQYF
TRBJ1-2 . TRBV6-5 . TGTGCCAGCAGTTACTACGGGGGTGGCTACACCTTC CASSYYGGGYTF
TRBJ1-5 . TRBV29-1 . TGCAGCGTTGGCCAGGGTACAGGTCAGCCCCAGCATTTT CSVGQGTGQPQHF
TRBJ2-7 many TRBV29-1 . TGCAGCGTTGAAGACCCAGTCTACGAGCAGTACTTC CSVEDPVYEQYF
TRBJ2-1 many TRBV29-1 TRBD2 TGCAGCGTTGACGTCTGGAGGAGAGCGGGGGGGCCTCAAATCTACAATGAGCAGTTCTTC CSVDVWRRAGGPQIYNEQFF
TRBJ1-5 . TRBV28 TRBD1 TGTGCCAGCAGCCTATTACAGGGGGCGCCGGACCAGCCCCAGCATTTT CASSLLQGAPDQPQHF
TRBJ2-1 . TRBV7-9 . TGTGCCAGCAGCTCCACTACCGGGTCCTCCTACAATGAGCAGTTCTTC CASSSTTGSSYNEQFF
TRBJ2-1 . TRBV21-1 . TGTGCCAGCAGCAAAGACCCAAGCGGGGATAACAATGAGCAGTTCTTC CASSKDPSGDNNEQFF
TRBJ2-1 many TRBV29-1 TRBD1 TGCAGCGCCCAACCGGGACAGTCCTACAATGAGCAGTTCTTC CSAQPGQSYNEQFF
TRBJ2-3 few TRBV7-2 TRBD2 TGTGCCAGCAGCCGTCAGTCCGGGGGGAGCACAGATACGCAGTATTTT CASSRQSGGSTDTQYF
TRBJ2-7 many TRBV7-2 . TGTGCCAGCAGCCAACAGGGCTACGAGCAGTACTTC CASSQQGYEQYF
TRBJ1-4 . TRBV5-1 TRBD1 TGCGCCAGCAGCGTCACAGGGGGCGACGAAAAACTGTTTTTT CASSVTGGDEKLFF
TRBJ2-5 few TRBV5-6 . TGTGCCAGCAGCTCCGGGGGCTTTCGTGAGACCCAGTACTTC CASSSGGFRETQYF
TRBJ2-4 many TRBV18 . TGTGCCAGCTCACCGCAGGGGGGGAACATTCAGTACTTC CASSPQGGNIQYF
TRBJ2-7 . TRBV5-1 TRBD1 TGCGCCAGCAGCTTGGAGGCCGGGACAGGAGTCTACGAGCAGTACTTC CASSLEAGTGVYEQYF
TRBJ2-3 . TRBV7-2 TRBD2 TGTGCCAGCAGCTTAGCGTGGCGGACTAGCGGGGGGGCGACGCAGTATTTT CASSLAWRTSGGATQYF
TRBJ2-5 few TRBV12-3/TRBV12-4 . TGTGCCAGCAGTTTTGACGGGACCCAGTACTTC CASSFDGTQYF
TRBJ2-7 few TRBV7-9 . TGTGCCAGCAGTACCTTCAATAGCGGAGAGTCCTACGAGCAGTACTTC CASSTFNSGESYEQYF
TRBJ2-1 few TRBV20-1 TRBD2 TGCAGTGCTAGGGGGGGGGATCTTTACAATGAGCAGTTCTTC CSARGGDLYNEQFF
TRBJ2-7 . TRBV7-6 . TGTGCCAGCAGCTTAAGAGAGGATGAGCAGTACTTC CASSLREDEQYF
TRBJ2-7 many TRBV4-2 TRBD2 TGTGCCAGCAGCCACTCGGGGGGCTACGAGCAGTACTTC CASSHSGGYEQYF
TRBJ2-3 many TRBV6-5 TRBD1 TGTGCCAGCAGTTATTGGGACAGGGGCACAGATACGCAGTATTTT CASSYWDRGTDTQYF
TRBJ1-4 . TRBV21-1 . TGTGCCAGCAGCAAAATTGGACCAAGGGCCGATGAAAAACTGTTTTTT CASSKIGPRADEKLFF
TRBJ1-5 many TRBV12-3/TRBV12-4 TRBD1 TGTGCCAGCAGTTCCTCTACAGGGGGAAGAATCAATCAGCCCCAGCATTTT CASSSSTGGRINQPQHF
TRBJ1-2 many TRBV27 TRBD1 TGTGCCAGCAGTTTATTGAGACAGGGTCACTATGGCTACACCTTC CASSLLRQGHYGYTF
TRBJ1-5 . TRBV29-1 . TGCAGCGCCGGGCAGCCCCAGCATTTT CSAGQPQHF
TRBJ2-1 . TRBV20-1 TRBD2 TGCAGTGCTAGCCGGACTAGAACGCATGAGCAGTTCTTC CSASRTRTHEQFF
TRBJ1-5 many TRBV27 TRBD1 TGTGCCAGCAGTTGGGGACAGGGTGCCAATCAGCCCCAGCATTTT CASSWGQGANQPQHF
TRBJ2-1 . TRBV6-1 . TGTGCCAGCAGCCCTCGGACAGTTGATGAGCAGTTCTTC CASSPRTVDEQFF
TRBJ2-7 . TRBV20-1 . TGCAGTGCTAGCACTCCGGGACACCTTTACGAGCAGTACTTC CSASTPGHLYEQYF
TRBJ2-7 . TRBV5-1 TRBD2 TGCGCCAGCAGCTCCGGACTAGCGGGAGGTCCAAGCTCCTACGAGCAGTACTTC CASSSGLAGGPSSYEQYF
TRBJ2-2 many TRBV12-3/TRBV12-4 . TGTGCCAGCACTAGCGTCACCGGGGAGCTGTTTTTT CASTSVTGELFF
TRBJ2-6 few TRBV28 TRBD1 TGTGCCAGCAGTGTAACAGGGGCTGGGGCCAACGTCCTGACTTTC CASSVTGAGANVLTF
TRBJ2-7 many TRBV20-1 . TGCAGTGCTAGGCCCCCCTACTCGTTCGAGCAGTACTTC CSARPPYSFEQYF
TRBJ2-5 few TRBV11-2 . TGTGCCAGCAGCCAACATCCAAACAGTATCCAAGAGACCCAGTACTTC CASSQHPNSIQETQYF
TRBJ1-5 . TRBV29-1 TRBD1 TGCAGTGCCGGACAGGGATGGAATCAGCCCCAGCATTTT CSAGQGWNQPQHF
TRBJ2-7 . TRBV10-3 . TGTGCCATCAGGACTAGTACCTACGAGCAGTACTTC CAIRTSTYEQYF
TRBJ2-3 few TRBV7-9 TRBD2 TGTGCCAGCAGTAAACCGGGACTAGCGGGAGATACGCAGTATTTT CASSKPGLAGDTQYF